This T cell receptor beta chain is from a study of blood T cells in healthy people across ages. With a J-beta primer mix and a sample-barcoded 5' primer, a second PCR ran 7 to 11 cycles. TCRdb analysed the 5' RACE reads with MiXCR anew, one entry per CDR3 protein. The sample shows 700,000 to 800,000 distinct CDR3 sequences, roughly 45% of them seen only once. The ends lost 8 bases at V and 6 bases at J; junction bases unmatched: 13. CDR3 length equals 16 residues. This TCR was recovered from an older woman in good health. The chain carries TRBV12-3 or TRBV12-4 and TRBJ2-1; TRBD2 matches at 10 bases. Material for sequencing was blood. The CDR3 here is CASHWGERGGSNEQFF. The CDR3 coding sequence is TGTGCCAGCCATTGGGGGGAGCGGGGGGGCAGCAATGAGCAGTTCTTC.